These 14 T cell receptor beta chains came from one sample sequenced in a study of T cells in Graves' hyperthyroidism and ophthalmopathy (dated by TCRdb to between 2019 and 2020). The library was generated by multiplex PCR. The sequencing machine was an Illumina HiSeq 2000. The TCR beta CDR3 regions were amplified from the RNA transcripts. The first round of RT-PCR for the TCR CDR3 was performed with the HTBI primer set and the Qiagen OneStep RT-PCR kit. TCRdb redid the processing of the public reads, applying fastp at Q25 and MiXCR, and retained in-frame beta chains. Here each entry gathers all rows of one CDR3 protein and keeps the most common genes and DNA. The table for this sample lists about 590,000 distinct CDR3 sequences; approximately 15% of them were counted only once. Roughly 6.6% of the sample comes from the top ten. The sequenced sample was blood. These receptors were taken from a woman aged 30 to 39 with Graves' hyperthyroidism.

Ten or more counts support this clonotype. CDR3 residues: CASSLVVTTSGSATDTQYF. CDR3 DNA: TGTGCCAGCAGCTTAGTGGTTACGACTAGCGGGAGTGCCACAGATACGCAGTATTTT. The chain employs TRBV7-2 and TRBJ2-3, with 12 bases that match TRBD2. The CDR3 is made up of 19 amino acids. J lost 2 bases, V lost 1 base, and 10 bases had no gene match. Germline CDR1 and CDR2: SGHTA and FQGNSA.

This chain uses TRBV29-1 with TRBJ1-3; 7 nucleotides align to TRBD1. Germline trimming cut 5 bases from V and 3 bases from J; bases unmatched to any gene: 7. The germline gives CDR1 SQVTM, CDR2 ANQGSEA. CDR3 size: 14 residues. CDR3 DNA sequence: TGCAGCGTTACTAACAGGGGAAGTGGAAACACCATATATTTT. This sequence encodes CSVTNRGSGNTIYF.

This clonotype was detected ten times or more. This chain joins TRBV30 and TRBJ2-3; TRBD2 matches at 8 bases. The V gene end was trimmed by 4 bases and the J gene end by 5 bases; junction bases not matched to a gene: 8. The length of the CDR3 is 14 residues. Looked up from germline, CDR1 is GTSNPN and CDR2 is SVGIG (reference sequence). CDR3 DNA: TGTGCCTGGACCCCAGCGGGAGAGGGAGATACGCAGTATTTT. Translating gives CAWTPAGEGDTQYF.

The chain links TRBV4-1 to TRBJ1-2, with 12 bases identical to TRBD1. Germline CDR1 is MGHRA and CDR2 is YSYEKL. This CDR3 region has 15 residues. J was trimmed by 4 bases and V by 2 bases; bases with no gene match: 2. The CDR3 spells CASSQQGQGAYGYTF. CDR3 in DNA: TGCGCCAGCAGCCAACAGGGACAGGGGGCCTATGGCTACACCTTC.

Remarks on this clonotype: A read error may explain this, as a much larger clone is one base away. This chain links TRBV28 with TRBJ1-4, with D hard to call. CDR1 is MDHEN, CDR2 SYDVKM, per germline. The CDR3 covers 17 residues. CDR3 sequence reads: CASSSLAPHTGGEKPFF. CDR3 nucleotides: TGTGCCAGCAGTTCCCTGGCCCCCCACACCGGAGGTGAAAAACCGTTTTTT. Complete variable domain (other parts from reference TRBV28 and TRBJ1-4): DVKVTQSSRYLVKRTGEKVFLECVQDMDHENMFWYRQDPGLGLRLIYFSYDVKMKEKGDIPEGYSVSREKKERFSLILESASTNQTSMYLCASSSLAPHTGGEKPFFGSGTQLSVL.

The chain has TRBV6-2 or TRBV6-3 and TRBJ1-6; maybe TRBD1 (5 bases). Germline V CDR1 and CDR2: MNHEY, SVGEGT. The CDR3 sequence is 13 residues long. Trimming shortened V by 2 bases and J by 10 bases, and 9 bases separated the two germline ends. CDR3 protein: CASSYGGDSPLHF. The CDR3 coding sequence is TGTGCCAGCAGTTACGGAGGGGACTCACCCCTCCACTTT.

This clonotype came up many times. The gene calls are TRBV3-1 and TRBJ1-2, with D hard to call. The CDR3 totals 11 residues. The ends were cut back, 2 bases at V and 5 bases at J, with 3 bases in the middle. Looked up from germline, CDR1 is LGHDT and CDR2 is YNNKEL (reference sequence). CDR3 in DNA: TGTGCCAGCAGCCAATCTTATGGCTACACCTTC. Encoded protein: CASSQSYGYTF.

This clonotype has a count of ten or more. The chain links TRBV5-1 to TRBJ2-7, with 8 bases lining up with TRBD1. This CDR3 has 14 residues. After removal of 4 bases from V and 6 bases from J, the junction contained 9 bases not matched to a gene. Germline loops: CDR1 SGHRS, CDR2 YFSETQ. CDR3 bases: TGCGCCAGCAGCCAAACCGGACAGGGCCTCGAGCAGTACTTC. It yields the protein CASSQTGQGLEQYF.

On this clonotype: This may stem from a read error, because a much larger clone lies one nucleotide away. This chain's CDR3 is CASSPGTVAYGYTF. The CDR3 nucleotides read TGTGCCAGCAGCCCCGGGACAGTAGCTTATGGCTACACCTTC. This chain uses TRBV7-6 with TRBJ1-2; 7 bases fit TRBD1. The CDR3 extends over 14 amino acids. V shed 5 bases and J 5 bases; nucleotides not matched to a gene: 8. CDR1 is SGHVS, CDR2 FNYEAQ, per germline.

The J gene is TRBJ2-6, the V gene TRBV19; 8 bases are a match to TRBD1. The J segment lost 4 bases and the V segment lost 5 bases, leaving 4 bases of the junction unmatched. Germline V gives CDR1 LNHDA, CDR2 SQIVND (reference sequence). CDR3 length equals 15 residues. The CDR3 here is CASSVDRAGANVLTF. CDR3 sequence (DNA): TGTGCCAGTAGTGTGGACAGGGCCGGGGCCAACGTCCTGACTTTC.

The genes are TRBV4-2 and TRBJ1-5, with D uncertain. Germline CDR1 and CDR2: LGHNA and YNFKEQ. This CDR3 is built from 12 residues. Trimming left V 0 bases short and J 7 bases short, with 4 bases between. DNA of the CDR3: TGTGCCAGCAGCCAAGACGGACAGCCCCAGCATTTT. It translates to CASSQDGQPQHF.

There are many counts of this clonotype. In nucleotides, the CDR3 is TGTGCCAGTTTCCAGAACACTGAAGCTTTCTTT. Residues: CASFQNTEAFF. The V gene is TRBV2, the J gene TRBJ1-1; D not resolved. Trimming removed 9 bases from V and 1 base from J, with 6 bases in between. The CDR3 sequence is 11 residues long. The germline V gene has CDR1 SNHLY and CDR2 FYNNEI.

This clonotype was recorded many times. The chain carries TRBV7-9 and TRBJ2-5, with D possibly called TRBD1 or TRBD2 (5 bases each). From germline, CDR1 is SEHNR and CDR2 FQNEAQ (reference sequence). The germline V and J ends were trimmed by 5 bases and 5 bases, with 18 bases remaining between them. This CDR3 is built from 15 residues. CDR3 in amino acids: CASSQGTVTWETQYF. Here the CDR3 DNA reads TGTGCCAGCAGCCAAGGGACCGTAACGTGGGAGACCCAGTACTTC.

This clonotype showed up just a few times. This chain links TRBV11-1 with TRBJ2-2, with D uncertain. With 4 bases removed from V and 1 base from J, the gap between germline ends came to 4 bases. Germline V CDR1 and CDR2: SGHAT, FQDESV (reference sequence). The CDR3 loop spans 13 amino acids. The CDR3 loop is CASSSMNTGELFF. DNA of the CDR3: TGTGCCAGCAGCTCTATGAACACCGGGGAGCTGTTTTTT. The whole variable domain, remainder taken from reference TRBV11-1 and TRBJ2-2, is EAEVAQSPRYKITEKSQAVAFWCDPISGHATLYWYRQILGQGPELLVQFQDESVVDDSQLPKDRFSAERLKGVDSTLKIQPAELGDSAMYLCASSSMNTGELFFGEGSRLTVL.